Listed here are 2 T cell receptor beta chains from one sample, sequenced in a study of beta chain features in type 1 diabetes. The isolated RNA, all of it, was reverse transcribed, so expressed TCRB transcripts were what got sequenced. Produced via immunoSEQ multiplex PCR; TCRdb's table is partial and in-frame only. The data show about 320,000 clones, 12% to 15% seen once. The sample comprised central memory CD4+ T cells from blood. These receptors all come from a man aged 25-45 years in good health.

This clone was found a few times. The CDR3 region is CASSFGFPGRETQYF. For the CDR3, the DNA is TGTGCCAGCAGTTTTGGGTTCCCAGGGCGGGAGACCCAGTACTTC. J is TRBJ2-5 and V is TRBV27; D possibly corresponds to TRBD1 (5 bases). Germline V gene data show CDR1 as MNHEY and CDR2 as SMNVEV (reference sequence). CDR3 length: 15 residues. V lost 3 bases and J 5 bases, leaving 16 bases between the germline ends.

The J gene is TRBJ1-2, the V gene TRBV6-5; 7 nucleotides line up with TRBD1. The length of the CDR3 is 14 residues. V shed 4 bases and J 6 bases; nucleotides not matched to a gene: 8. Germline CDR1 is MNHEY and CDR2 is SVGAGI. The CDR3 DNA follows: TGTGCCAGCAGTTCCATCGACAGGGTCGATGGCTACACCTTC. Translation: CASSSIDRVDGYTF.